The following is a T cell receptor beta chain sequence with its context. As originally analysed: Nucleated cell counts were estimated from reference gene primer amplification. The table came from immunoSEQ multiplex PCR; TCRdb's copy has only in-frame clones and leaves some out. The V and J calls and clone size come from that table; D and trimming were worked out from the DNA. The sample lists approximately 450,000 clones; roughly nine tenths were seen once. The entry originates in a study of blood T cell repertoires in COVID-19. Source material: PBMCs or T cells enriched from blood (not recorded which). The TCR sequence derives from a man aged 30-40 years who had recovered from COVID-19.

CDR3 sequence: CAADRGNSPLHF. CDR3 sequence (DNA): TGTGCCGCCGACAGGGGTAATTCACCCCTCCACTTT. This chain links TRBV30 with TRBJ1-6, with 8 bases matching TRBD1. The CDR3 runs to 12 residues. V dropped 8 bases and J dropped 6; count of bases not matched to a gene: 3. Germline V gene lookup returns CDR1 GTSNPN and CDR2 SVGIG (reference sequence).